The sequence of this TCR beta chain was determined in a study of radiation and T cells in renal cell carcinoma. Background on the study: Nephrectomy followed 15 Gy stereotactic body radiation by 4 weeks. Regarding the study as a whole: From baseline, blood top tumor clonotypes peaked at 2 weeks post-radiation.

Regarding this clone: Its antigen is unknown.

Profiling relied on immunoSEQ multiplex PCR, and the TCRdb table lists in-frame clones only, not all of them. This sample has some 120,000 clones, with over 75% found just once. Documented time point: blood 2 weeks post-SBRT. Noted treatment: 15 Gy SBRT to primary tumor, nephrectomy 4 weeks later. Blood was sampled at baseline, 2 weeks and 4 weeks after SBRT. The tumor was a clear cell renal cell carcinoma. Losses at the gene ends were 6 bases for V and 1 base for J; bases not matched to a gene: 6. Germline CDR1 KGHSH, CDR2 LQKENI. The CDR3 has 15 residues. This receptor was identified in a woman aged 60 to 75 with renal cell carcinoma. The J gene is TRBJ2-3, the V gene TRBV18; 8 bases align to TRBD1. This material consisted of blood, taken from a patient whose treatment included radiotherapy and nephrectomy. Written as DNA, the CDR3 is TGTGCCAGCTCGCCCGGGACAGGAGGCACAGATACGCAGTATTTT. Residues: CASSPGTGGTDTQYF. The entire variable domain, with the rest obtained from reference TRBV18 and TRBJ2-3, is as follows: NAGVMQNPRHLVRRRGQEARLRCSPMKGHSHVYWYRQLPEEGLKFMVYLQKENIIDESGMPKERFSAEFPKEGPSILRIQQVVRGDSAAYFCASSPGTGGTDTQYFGPGTRLTVL.